Listed here are 21 T cell receptor beta chains from one sample, sequenced in a study of T cells in Graves' hyperthyroidism and ophthalmopathy. RNA transcripts gave rise to amplified TCR beta CDR3 regions. Carried out on the TCR CDR3, a first-round RT-PCR used the HTBI primer set. TCRdb redid the calling of the multiplex PCR reads with MiXCR, one entry per CDR3 protein. Among about 600,000 distinct CDR3 sequences listed, 14% were seen once. The sequencing sample was made of blood. The receptors stem from a woman under 30 with Graves' ophthalmopathy.

This clonotype was seen ten or more times. The chain has TRBV29-1 and TRBJ2-5, with 13 bases identical to TRBD2. The CDR3 consists of 15 residues. Germline V gene data show CDR1 as SQVTM and CDR2 as ANQGSEA. Germline trimming cut 3 bases from V and 2 bases from J; bases unmatched to any gene: 3. DNA of the CDR3: TGCAGCGTTGAGGGGACTAGCGGGAATCAAGAGACCCAGTACTTC. This codes for CSVEGTSGNQETQYF.

For this clonotype: A much larger clone lies a single base off, so this may be a read error. The rearrangement uses TRBV4-2 and TRBJ2-7; the D call may be TRBD1 or TRBD2 (6 bases each). Trimming took off 3 bases at V and 1 base at J, with 13 bases between the two ends. CDR1 is LGHNA and CDR2 is YNFKEQ in the germline V gene. This CDR3 has 15 amino acids. CDR3 residues: CASSQGGQTSYEQYF. The CDR3 nucleotides read TGTGCCAGCAGCCAGGGGGGACAAACATCCTACGAGCAGTACTTC.

A few counts support this clonotype. The rearrangement uses TRBV6-1 and TRBJ2-7; D unresolved. Trimming took 5 bases from V and 2 from J, leaving 16 bases between them. Germline V lookup: CDR1 MNHNS, CDR2 SASEGT. CDR3 length: 15 amino acids. The CDR3 DNA reads as TGTGCCAGCAGTTGGAACCGGGTCCCCGCCTACGAGCAGTACTTC. It translates to CASSWNRVPAYEQYF.

The V gene is TRBV2, the J gene TRBJ1-2; TRBD1 aligns across 9 bases. CDR1 is SNHLY, CDR2 FYNNEI, per germline. This CDR3 contains 15 residues. J was trimmed by 5 bases and V by 5 bases; bases with no gene match: 9. CDR3 in amino acids: CASSPSGTGPYGYTF. The DNA for the CDR3 is TGTGCCAGCAGTCCTTCCGGGACAGGGCCATATGGCTACACCTTC.

This clonotype has a count of ten or more. The chain combines TRBV11-2 with TRBJ2-7; D may match TRBD1 or TRBD2 (6 bases each). Germline CDR1 SGHAT, CDR2 FQNNGV. The CDR3 runs 14 residues. V lost 5 bases to trimming and J lost 3 bases, with 14 bases between them. CDR3 sequence: CASSRPGADYEQYF. CDR3 nucleotides: TGTGCCAGCAGCCGACCGGGGGCGGACTACGAGCAGTACTTC.

This CDR3 reads CASSLGAGGPDTGELFF. Here the CDR3 DNA reads TGTGCCAGCAGTTTAGGTGCGGGAGGGCCGGACACCGGGGAGCTGTTTTTT. V usage is TRBV12-3 or TRBV12-4 and J usage is TRBJ2-2, with 9 bases matching TRBD2. The length of the CDR3 is 17 residues. The trim removed 1 base at V and 3 bases at J, leaving 6 bases unmatched.

This clonotype was seen ten or more times. The V and J genes are TRBV28 and TRBJ2-1, with a possible D match to TRBD1 (6 bases). Looked up from germline, CDR1 is MDHEN and CDR2 is SYDVKM. Trimming removed 6 bases at V and 7 bases at J, with 13 bases between. This CDR3 is built from 13 residues. CDR3 sequence (DNA): TGTGCCAGCAGACCTACAGGGATAAATGAGCAGTTCTTC. This codes for CASRPTGINEQFF.

This clonotype was detected many times. V is TRBV2 and J is TRBJ2-1; 8 bases match TRBD2. The CDR3 spans 12 residues. V shed 7 bases, J shed 7 bases, and the junction held 3 bases outside the gene matches. Germline V lookup: CDR1 SNHLY, CDR2 FYNNEI. CDR3: CASTGGENEQFF. CDR3 in DNA: TGTGCCAGCACGGGGGGGGAAAATGAGCAGTTCTTC. The variable domain in full, completed from reference TRBV2 and TRBJ2-1, reads EPEVTQTPSHQVTQMGQEVILRCVPISNHLYFYWYRQILGQKVEFLVSFYNNEISEKSEIFDDQFSVERPDGSNFTLKIRSTKLEDSAMYFCASTGGENEQFFGPGTRLTVL.

Ten or more counts support this clonotype. CDR3 nucleotide sequence: TGTGCCTGGACCTCTTTCGGGGAGGCATCCTACAATGAGCAGTTCTTC. Amino acid sequence: CAWTSFGEASYNEQFF. The rearrangement links TRBV30 to TRBJ2-1; a weak D match, TRBD2 (6 bases). The V gene lost 4 bases and the J gene lost 1 base, with 17 bases spanning the gap. The CDR3 runs to 16 residues. From germline, CDR1 is GTSNPN and CDR2 SVGIG (reference sequence). The full variable domain, completed using reference TRBV30 and TRBJ2-1, is SQTIHQWPATLVQPVGSPLSLECTVEGTSNPNLYWYRQAAGRGLQLLFYSVGIGQISSEVPQNLSASRPQDRQFILSSKKLLLSDSGFYLCAWTSFGEASYNEQFFGPGTRLTVL.

This clonotype was seen more than once but under ten times. The J gene is TRBJ1-1, the V gene TRBV4-1; no clear D. The CDR3 is 13 residues long. From germline, CDR1 is MGHRA and CDR2 YSYEKL. V lost 3 bases, J lost 1 base, and 6 bases lay in between. Here the CDR3 reads CASSHGTNTEAFF. Written as DNA, the CDR3 is TGCGCCAGCAGCCACGGAACGAACACTGAAGCTTTCTTT.

This clonotype showed up just a few times. The chain is built from TRBV12-3 or TRBV12-4 and TRBJ2-2, with 8 bases identical to TRBD2. The CDR3 consists of 14 residues. J lost 7 bases, V lost 3 bases, and 4 bases had no gene match. CDR3 DNA: TGTGCCAGCAGTTTTGGACTAGCTGTCGGGGAGCTGTTTTTT. Its translation: CASSFGLAVGELFF.

This clonotype has only a few counts. The chain links TRBV6-1 to TRBJ2-1; D could derive from TRBD1 or TRBD2 (5 bases each). This CDR3 has 13 residues. The germline V gene encodes CDR1 MNHNS and CDR2 SASEGT. The ends were cut back, 5 bases at V and 13 bases at J, with 18 bases in the middle. The CDR3 loop is CASSPGWGWEQFF. CDR3 bases: TGTGCCAGCAGTCCCGGATGGGGGTGGGAACAGTTCTTC.

The chain carries TRBV20-1 and TRBJ2-3; 9 bases are shared with TRBD2. The CDR3 totals 14 residues. CDR1 is DFQATT and CDR2 is SNEGSKA in the germline V gene (reference sequence). V lost 5 bases, J lost 0 bases, and 3 bases stayed unmatched. CDR3 DNA: TGCAGTGCTGAGACTAGCGGAAGCACAGATACGCAGTATTTT. Its protein is CSAETSGSTDTQYF.

This chain links TRBV4-1 with TRBJ1-1; 9 bases map to TRBD1. CDR3 length: 18 residues. Trimming cost V 0 bases and J 4 bases; bases outside gene matches: 12. The germline gives CDR1 MGHRA, CDR2 YSYEKL. The CDR3 nucleotides are TGCGCCAGCAGCCAAGAGGGGGATAACAGGGGGCGTTTCACTGAAGCTTTCTTT. Protein: CASSQEGDNRGRFTEAFF.

This clonotype was detected many times. The CDR3 DNA follows: TGCGCCAGCAGTGAAAACCTAATGGACTATGGCTACACCTTC. Translating gives CASSENLMDYGYTF. The J gene is TRBJ1-2, the V gene TRBV10-2; no clear D. Trimming stripped 3 bases from V and 3 bases from J, with 11 bases between. This CDR3 spans 14 amino acids. The V gene's germline CDR1 is WSHSY and CDR2 SAAADI.

In its sample, this clonotype was seen many times. The chain links TRBV4-2 to TRBJ2-5; D gene uncertain. The CDR3 loop spans 14 amino acids. V lost 0 bases and J lost 2, with 7 bases in between. Germline values: CDR1 LGHNA, CDR2 YNFKEQ. As DNA, the CDR3 is TGTGCCAGCAGCCAAGAACGAGCACAAGAGACCCAGTACTTC. It is translated as CASSQERAQETQYF.

The chain employs TRBV2 and TRBJ2-7; 8 bases align to TRBD1. The CDR3 contains 13 residues. Germline CDR1 SNHLY, CDR2 FYNNEI. V lost 11 bases and J lost 6; bases outside the gene matches: 12. The chain's CDR3 is CAGDYIGQGEQYF. DNA of the CDR3: TGTGCCGGCGATTACATTGGACAGGGCGAGCAGTACTTC. The full variable domain, in which reference TRBV2 and TRBJ2-7 provide the parts outside the CDR3, is EPEVTQTPSHQVTQMGQEVILRCVPISNHLYFYWYRQILGQKVEFLVSFYNNEISEKSEIFDDQFSVERPDGSNFTLKIRSTKLEDSAMYFCAGDYIGQGEQYFGPGTRLTVT.

CDR3 in DNA: TGTGCCAGCAGTGAGGTCAATCAGCCCCAGCATTTT. It translates to CASSEVNQPQHF. The chain couples TRBV6-2 or TRBV6-3 to TRBJ1-5; unclear D gene. Trimming stripped 5 bases from V and 3 bases from J, with 5 bases between. The CDR3 extends over 12 amino acids. Per germline, CDR1 MNHEY and CDR2 SVGEGT.

The chain links TRBV20-1 to TRBJ2-1; 10 nucleotides line up with TRBD2. Trimming removed 1 base from V and 3 bases from J; junction bases left unmatched: 3. CDR3 size: 15 residues. From germline, CDR1 is DFQATT and CDR2 SNEGSKA (reference sequence). CDR3: CSARGLAGVYNEQFF. CDR3 bases: TGCAGTGCTAGAGGGCTAGCGGGAGTCTACAATGAGCAGTTCTTC.

V is TRBV4-1 and J is TRBJ1-5; D unclear. Trimming removed 0 bases from V and 2 bases from J, with 8 bases in between. This CDR3 has 15 amino acids. From germline, CDR1 is MGHRA and CDR2 YSYEKL. DNA of the CDR3: TGCGCCAGCAGCCAAGATTTTGCCGGCAATCAGCCCCAGCATTTT. This translates into CASSQDFAGNQPQHF.

This clonotype showed up many times. This chain connects TRBV28 to TRBJ1-6; 9 bases are shared with TRBD1. Per the germline V gene, CDR1 is MDHEN and CDR2 is SYDVKM. V lost 6 bases to trimming and J lost 7 bases; unmatched junction nucleotides: 4. The CDR3 has 14 residues. The CDR3 reads CASRWTGANSPLHF. CDR3 sequence (DNA): TGTGCCAGCAGGTGGACAGGGGCGAATTCACCCCTCCACTTT.